This entry concerns a single TCR beta chain. Its antigen is currently unknown. This record comes from a study of graft-versus-host responses after intestinal transplantation. Study-wide findings and caveats: Early post-transplant HvG declines tracked with peak circulating GvH clone levels. Recipient marrow held GvH clones, some first seen in ileum or blood.

Sequencing used immunoSEQ multiplex PCR; TCRdb keeps in-frame clones, though not all of them. The sample records about 120,000 clones, about nine tenths being singletons. Trimming stripped 4 bases from V and 8 bases from J, with 12 bases between. Germline V CDR1 and CDR2: SGHNT, YYREEE (reference sequence). This CDR3 is 13 amino acids long. The source of this sequence is a human donor who received an intestinal transplant. This material consisted of unstimulated CD4+ T cells sorted from spleen or lymph node cells, taken before intestinal transplant. V and J are TRBV5-4 and TRBJ1-4; D unresolved. The CDR3 region is CASSVGSEEKLFF. The CDR3 nucleotides read TGTGCCAGCAGCGTGGGGTCGGAGGAAAAACTGTTTTTT. Based on the CDR3 plus reference TRBV5-4 and TRBJ1-4, the full variable domain is ETGVTQSPTHLIKTRGQQVTLRCSSQSGHNTVSWYQQALGQGPQFIFQYYREEENGRGNFPPRFSGLQFPNYSSELNVNALELDDSALYLCASSVGSEEKLFFGSGTQLSVL.